This T cell receptor (beta chain) stems from a study of blood T cell repertoires in COVID-19. Whole-study context: Acute and convalescent COVID-19 samples came from the United States, Italy and Spain. T cells, B-cell-depleted T cells, or PBMCs provided the cDNA or gDNA that served as material.

Original methodology: Reference gene primer amplification yielded estimated nucleated cell counts. Sequenced by immunoSEQ multiplex PCR; TCRdb stores in-frame clones only, minus some. The V and J calls and clone size come from that table; D and trimming were worked out from the DNA. The sample has approximately 45,000 clones, around nine tenths seen once; the top ten hold 1% to 1.5%. This clone was detected a few times. J lost 1 base, V lost 5 bases, and 8 bases had no gene match. The germline gives CDR1 PRHDT, CDR2 FYEKMQ (reference sequence). The CDR3 is 17 residues long. The TCR sequence derives from a woman aged 40 to 50 with acute or convalescent COVID-19. The material sequenced was peripheral blood. The chain is built from TRBV13 and TRBJ2-3, with 11 bases matching TRBD2. The CDR3 DNA reads as TGTGCCAGCAGCCCACTCGGACTAGCGGGTCGCACAGATACGCAGTATTTT. Protein sequence: CASSPLGLAGRTDTQYF. Drawing the rest from reference TRBV13 and TRBJ2-3, the complete variable domain is AAGVIQSPRHLIKEKRETATLKCYPIPRHDTVYWYQQGPGQDPQFLISFYEKMQSDKGSIPDRFSAQQFSDYHSELNMSSLELGDSALYFCASSPLGLAGRTDTQYFGPGTRLTVL.